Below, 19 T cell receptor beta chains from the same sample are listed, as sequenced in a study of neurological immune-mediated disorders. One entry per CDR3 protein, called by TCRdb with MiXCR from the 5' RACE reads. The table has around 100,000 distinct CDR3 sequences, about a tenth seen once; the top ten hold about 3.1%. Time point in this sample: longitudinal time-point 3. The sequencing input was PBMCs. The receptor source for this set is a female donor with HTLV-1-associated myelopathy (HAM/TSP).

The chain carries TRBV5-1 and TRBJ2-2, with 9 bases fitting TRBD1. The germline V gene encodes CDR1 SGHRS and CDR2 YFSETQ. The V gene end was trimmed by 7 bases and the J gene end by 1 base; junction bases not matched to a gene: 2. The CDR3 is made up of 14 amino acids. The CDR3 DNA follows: TGCGCCAGCGAGGGACAGGGGAACACCGGGGAGCTGTTTTTT. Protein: CASEGQGNTGELFF.

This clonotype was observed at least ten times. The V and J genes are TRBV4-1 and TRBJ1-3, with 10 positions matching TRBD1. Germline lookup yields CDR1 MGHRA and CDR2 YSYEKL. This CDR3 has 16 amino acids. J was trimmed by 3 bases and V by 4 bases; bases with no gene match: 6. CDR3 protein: CASSRPTGGRGNTIYF. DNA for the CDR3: TGCGCCAGCAGCCGGCCGACAGGGGGCCGTGGAAACACCATATATTTT.

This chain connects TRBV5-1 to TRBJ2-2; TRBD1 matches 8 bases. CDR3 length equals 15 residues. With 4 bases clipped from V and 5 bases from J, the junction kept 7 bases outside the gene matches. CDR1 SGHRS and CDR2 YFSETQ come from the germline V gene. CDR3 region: CASSLTGEGTGELFF. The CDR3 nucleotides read TGCGCCAGCAGCCTGACAGGGGAAGGAACCGGGGAGCTGTTTTTT.

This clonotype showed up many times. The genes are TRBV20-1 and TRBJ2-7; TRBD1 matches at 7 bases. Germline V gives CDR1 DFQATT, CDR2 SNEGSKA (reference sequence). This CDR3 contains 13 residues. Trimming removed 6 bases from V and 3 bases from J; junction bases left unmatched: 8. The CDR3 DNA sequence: TGCAGTGCAAACGACGGGACAGTCTACGAGCAGTACTTC. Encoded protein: CSANDGTVYEQYF.

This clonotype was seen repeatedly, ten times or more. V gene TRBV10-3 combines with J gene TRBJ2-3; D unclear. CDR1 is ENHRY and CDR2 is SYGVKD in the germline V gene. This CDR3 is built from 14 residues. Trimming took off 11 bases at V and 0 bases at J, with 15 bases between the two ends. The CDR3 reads CAARTDSSTDTQYF. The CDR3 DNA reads TGTGCCGCCAGGACGGATTCTAGCACAGATACGCAGTATTTT.

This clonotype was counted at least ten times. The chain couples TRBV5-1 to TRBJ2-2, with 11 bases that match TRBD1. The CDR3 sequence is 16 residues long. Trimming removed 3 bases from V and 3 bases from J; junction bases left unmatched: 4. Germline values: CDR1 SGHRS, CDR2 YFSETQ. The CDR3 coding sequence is TGCGCCAGCAGCTGGACAGGGGGCATGTACACCGGGGAGCTGTTTTTT. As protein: CASSWTGGMYTGELFF.

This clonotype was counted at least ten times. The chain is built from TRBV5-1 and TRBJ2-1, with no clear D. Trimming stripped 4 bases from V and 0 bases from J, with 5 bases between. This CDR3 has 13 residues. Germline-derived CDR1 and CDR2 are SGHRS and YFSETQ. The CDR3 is CASSPLSYNEQFF. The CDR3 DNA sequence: TGCGCCAGCAGCCCCCTCTCCTACAATGAGCAGTTCTTC.

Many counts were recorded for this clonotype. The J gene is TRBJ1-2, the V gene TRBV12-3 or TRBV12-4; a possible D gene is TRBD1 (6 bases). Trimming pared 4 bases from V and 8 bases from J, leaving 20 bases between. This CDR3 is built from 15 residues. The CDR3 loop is CASSYRLGGGEGYTF. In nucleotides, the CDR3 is TGTGCCAGCAGTTACCGCCTGGGGGGGGGCGAAGGCTACACCTTC.

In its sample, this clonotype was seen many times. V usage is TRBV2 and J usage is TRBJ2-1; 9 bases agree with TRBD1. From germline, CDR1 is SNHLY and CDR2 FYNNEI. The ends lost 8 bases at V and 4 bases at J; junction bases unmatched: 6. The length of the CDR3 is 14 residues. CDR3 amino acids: CASLTGGPYNEQFF. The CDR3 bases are TGTGCCAGCTTGACAGGGGGTCCTTACAATGAGCAGTTCTTC.

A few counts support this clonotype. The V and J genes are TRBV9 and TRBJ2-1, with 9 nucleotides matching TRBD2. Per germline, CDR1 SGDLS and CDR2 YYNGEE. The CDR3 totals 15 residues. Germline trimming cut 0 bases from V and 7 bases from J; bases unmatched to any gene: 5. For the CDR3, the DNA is TGTGCCAGCAGCGTAGGGGGCGGGGGGGCAAATGAGCAGTTCTTC. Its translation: CASSVGGGGANEQFF. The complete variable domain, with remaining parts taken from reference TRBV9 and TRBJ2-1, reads DSGVTQTPKHLITATGQRVTLRCSPRSGDLSVYWYQQSLDQGLQFLIQYYNGEERAKGNILERFSAQQFPDLHSELNLSSLELGDSALYFCASSVGGGGANEQFFGPGTRLTVL.

The DNA of the CDR3 is TGTGCCAGCAGCTTAGCCCCCCTTATCAGCAATGAGCAGTTCTTC. Translating gives CASSLAPLISNEQFF. The chain recombines TRBV11-2 with TRBJ2-1; unclear D gene. The germline V gene encodes CDR1 SGHAT and CDR2 FQNNGV. V was pared by 1 base and J by 6 bases, with 13 bases between. The CDR3 is 15 amino acids.

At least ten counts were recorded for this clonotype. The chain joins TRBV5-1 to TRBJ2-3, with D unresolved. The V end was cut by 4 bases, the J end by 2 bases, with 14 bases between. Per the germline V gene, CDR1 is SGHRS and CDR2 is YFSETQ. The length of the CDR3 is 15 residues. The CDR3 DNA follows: TGCGCCAGCAGCGGAACCGGGTCCTTCACAGATACGCAGTATTTT. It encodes CASSGTGSFTDTQYF.

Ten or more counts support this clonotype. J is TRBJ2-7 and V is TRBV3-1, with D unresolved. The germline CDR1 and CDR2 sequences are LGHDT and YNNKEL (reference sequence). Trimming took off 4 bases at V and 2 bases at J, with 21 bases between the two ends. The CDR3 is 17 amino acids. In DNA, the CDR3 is TGTGCCAGCAGCCCGCCGGCGGCAGCCACGACCCCCTACGAGCAGTACTTC. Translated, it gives CASSPPAAATTPYEQYF.

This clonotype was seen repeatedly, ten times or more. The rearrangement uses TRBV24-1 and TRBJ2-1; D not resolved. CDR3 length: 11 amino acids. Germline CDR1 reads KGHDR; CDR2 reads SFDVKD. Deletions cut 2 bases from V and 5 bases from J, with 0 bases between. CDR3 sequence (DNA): TGTGCCACCAGTGATTACAATGAGCAGTTCTTC. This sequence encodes CATSDYNEQFF.

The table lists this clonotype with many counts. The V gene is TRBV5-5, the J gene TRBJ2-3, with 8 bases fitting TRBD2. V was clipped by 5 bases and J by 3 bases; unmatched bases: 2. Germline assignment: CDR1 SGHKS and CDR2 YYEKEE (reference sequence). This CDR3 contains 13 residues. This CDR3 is CASSGLATDTQYF. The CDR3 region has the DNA TGTGCCAGCAGTGGACTAGCAACAGATACGCAGTATTTT.

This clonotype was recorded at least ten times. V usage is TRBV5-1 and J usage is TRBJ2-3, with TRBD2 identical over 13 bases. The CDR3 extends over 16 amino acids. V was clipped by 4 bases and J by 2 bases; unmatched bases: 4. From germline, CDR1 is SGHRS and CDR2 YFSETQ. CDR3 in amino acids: CASSPGLAGLTDTQYF. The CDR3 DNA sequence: TGCGCCAGCAGCCCGGGACTAGCGGGGCTCACAGATACGCAGTATTTT. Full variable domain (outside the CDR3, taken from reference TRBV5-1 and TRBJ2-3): KAGVTQTPRYLIKTRGQQVTLSCSPISGHRSVSWYQQTPGQGLQFLFEYFSETQRNKGNFPGRFSGRQFSNSRSEMNVSTLELGDSALYLCASSPGLAGLTDTQYFGPGTRLTVL.

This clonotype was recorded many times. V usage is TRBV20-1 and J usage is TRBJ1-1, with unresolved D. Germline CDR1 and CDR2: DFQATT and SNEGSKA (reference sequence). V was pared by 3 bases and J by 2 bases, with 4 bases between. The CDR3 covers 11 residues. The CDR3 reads CSASRNTEAFF. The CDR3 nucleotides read TGCAGTGCTAGTCGAAACACTGAAGCTTTCTTT.

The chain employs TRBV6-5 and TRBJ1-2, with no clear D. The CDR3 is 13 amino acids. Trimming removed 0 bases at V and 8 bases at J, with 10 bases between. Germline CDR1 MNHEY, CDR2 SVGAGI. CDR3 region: CASSYSVVHGYTF. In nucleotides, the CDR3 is TGTGCCAGCAGTTACTCGGTGGTTCACGGCTACACCTTC.

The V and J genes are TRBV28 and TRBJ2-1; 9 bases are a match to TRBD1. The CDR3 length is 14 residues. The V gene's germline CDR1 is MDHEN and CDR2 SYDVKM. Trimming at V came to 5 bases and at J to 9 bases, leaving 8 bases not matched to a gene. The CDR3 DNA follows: TGTGCCAGCAGTACCCGGACAGGGGTGGTTGAGCAGTTCTTC. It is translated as CASSTRTGVVEQFF.